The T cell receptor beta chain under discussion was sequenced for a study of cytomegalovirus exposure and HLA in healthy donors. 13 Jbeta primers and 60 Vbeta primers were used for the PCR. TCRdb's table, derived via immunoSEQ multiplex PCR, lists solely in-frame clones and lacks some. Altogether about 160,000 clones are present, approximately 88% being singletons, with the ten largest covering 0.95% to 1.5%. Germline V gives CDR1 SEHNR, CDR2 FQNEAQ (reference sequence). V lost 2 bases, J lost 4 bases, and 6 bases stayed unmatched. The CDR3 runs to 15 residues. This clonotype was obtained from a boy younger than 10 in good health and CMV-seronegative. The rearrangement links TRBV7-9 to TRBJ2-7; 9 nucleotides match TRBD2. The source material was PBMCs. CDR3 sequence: CASSLRASGNYEQYF. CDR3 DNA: TGTGCCAGCAGCTTACGCGCTAGCGGGAATTACGAGCAGTACTTC.